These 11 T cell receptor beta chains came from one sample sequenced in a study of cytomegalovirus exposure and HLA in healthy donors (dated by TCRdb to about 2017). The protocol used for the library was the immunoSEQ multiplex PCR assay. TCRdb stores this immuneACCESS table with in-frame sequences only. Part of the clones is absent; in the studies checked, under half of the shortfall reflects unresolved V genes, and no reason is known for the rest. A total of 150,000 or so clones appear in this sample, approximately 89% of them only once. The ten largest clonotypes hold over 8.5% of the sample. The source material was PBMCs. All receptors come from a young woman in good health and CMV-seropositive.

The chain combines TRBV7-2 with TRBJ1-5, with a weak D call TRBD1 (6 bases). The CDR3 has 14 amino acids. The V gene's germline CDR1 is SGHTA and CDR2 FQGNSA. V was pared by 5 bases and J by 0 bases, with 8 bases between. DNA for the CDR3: TGTGCCAGCAGCCCGGACAGTAGCAATCAGCCCCAGCATTTT. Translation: CASSPDSSNQPQHF.

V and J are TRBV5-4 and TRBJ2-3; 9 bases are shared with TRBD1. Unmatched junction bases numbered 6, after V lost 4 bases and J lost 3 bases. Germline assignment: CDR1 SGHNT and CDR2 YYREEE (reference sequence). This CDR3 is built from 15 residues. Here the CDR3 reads CASSTGQGQTDTQYF. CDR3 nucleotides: TGTGCCAGCAGCACCGGACAGGGGCAAACAGATACGCAGTATTTT.

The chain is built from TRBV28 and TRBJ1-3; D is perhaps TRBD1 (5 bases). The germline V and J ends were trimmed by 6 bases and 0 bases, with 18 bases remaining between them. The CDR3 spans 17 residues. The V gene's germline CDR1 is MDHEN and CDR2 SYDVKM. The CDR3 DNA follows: TGTGCCAGCAGGTCGGACCGAACAGGACACTCTGGAAACACCATATATTTT. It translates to CASRSDRTGHSGNTIYF.

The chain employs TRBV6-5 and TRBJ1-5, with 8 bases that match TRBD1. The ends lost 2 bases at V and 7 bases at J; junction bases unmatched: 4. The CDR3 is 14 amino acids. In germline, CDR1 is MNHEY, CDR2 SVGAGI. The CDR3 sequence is CASSYGQGQQPQHF. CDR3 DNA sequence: TGTGCCAGCAGTTACGGACAGGGACAACAGCCCCAGCATTTT.

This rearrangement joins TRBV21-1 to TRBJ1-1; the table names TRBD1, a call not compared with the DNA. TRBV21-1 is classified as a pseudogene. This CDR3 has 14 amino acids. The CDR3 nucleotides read TGTGCCAGCACCCCCAGGGAACCGAACACTGAAGCTTTCTTT. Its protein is CASTPREPNTEAFF.

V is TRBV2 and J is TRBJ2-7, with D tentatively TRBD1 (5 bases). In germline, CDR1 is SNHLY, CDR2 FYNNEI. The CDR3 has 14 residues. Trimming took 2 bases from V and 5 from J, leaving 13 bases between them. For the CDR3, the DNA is TGTGCCAGCAGTGAACCCAGGGTGGGCGACGAGCAGTACTTC. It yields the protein CASSEPRVGDEQYF.

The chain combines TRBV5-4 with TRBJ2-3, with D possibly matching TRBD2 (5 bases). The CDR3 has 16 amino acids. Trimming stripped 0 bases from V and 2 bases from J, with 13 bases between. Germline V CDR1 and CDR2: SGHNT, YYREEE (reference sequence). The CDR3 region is CASSLAGYSDTDTQYF. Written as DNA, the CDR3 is TGTGCCAGCAGCTTGGCGGGGTACTCCGACACAGATACGCAGTATTTT. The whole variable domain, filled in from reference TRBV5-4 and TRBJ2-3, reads ETGVTQSPTHLIKTRGQQVTLRCSSQSGHNTVSWYQQALGQGPQFIFQYYREEENGRGNFPPRFSGLQFPNYSSELNVNALELDDSALYLCASSLAGYSDTDTQYFGPGTRLTVL.

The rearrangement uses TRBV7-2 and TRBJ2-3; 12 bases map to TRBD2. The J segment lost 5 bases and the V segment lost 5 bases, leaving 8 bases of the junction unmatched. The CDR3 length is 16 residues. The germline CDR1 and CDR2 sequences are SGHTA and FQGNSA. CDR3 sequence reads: CASSRASGGARDTQYF. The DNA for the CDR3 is TGTGCCAGCAGCAGGGCTAGCGGGGGGGCCAGAGATACGCAGTATTTT.

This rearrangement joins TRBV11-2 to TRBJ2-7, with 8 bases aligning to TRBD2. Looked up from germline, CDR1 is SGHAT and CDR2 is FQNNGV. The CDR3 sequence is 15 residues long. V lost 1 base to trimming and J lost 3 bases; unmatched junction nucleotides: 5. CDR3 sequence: CASSLVVAGYYEQYF. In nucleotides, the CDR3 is TGTGCCAGCAGCTTAGTAGTAGCGGGGTACTACGAGCAGTACTTC.

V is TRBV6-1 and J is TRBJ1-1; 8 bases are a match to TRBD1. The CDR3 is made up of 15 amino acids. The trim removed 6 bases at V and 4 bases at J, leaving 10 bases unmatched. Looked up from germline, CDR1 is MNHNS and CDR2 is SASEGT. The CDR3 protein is CASRQGAFKGTEAFF. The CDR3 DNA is TGTGCCAGCAGGCAGGGGGCGTTTAAAGGCACTGAAGCTTTCTTT.

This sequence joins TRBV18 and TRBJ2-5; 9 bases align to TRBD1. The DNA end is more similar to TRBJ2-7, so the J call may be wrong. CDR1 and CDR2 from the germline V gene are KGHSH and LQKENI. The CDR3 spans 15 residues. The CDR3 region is CASSLYSGQGNEQYF. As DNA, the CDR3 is TGTGCCAGCTCACTGTACTCGGGACAGGGCAACGAGCAGTACTTC.